This T cell receptor (beta chain) was recovered during a study of cytomegalovirus exposure and HLA in healthy donors. Across the study: It was reported in a later analysis that the 120 or so validation repertoires used the same platform as the approximately 650 first-cohort repertoires. General observations from the study: The authors enumerated 180 or so TCR beta chains as linked to cytomegalovirus. Confirmation in vitro established that three CMV-associated chains were specific for CMV antigens.

Details on this clone: Its cognate antigen is unknown.

TCRdb's copy holds only in-frame clones and misses some; the assay was immunoSEQ multiplex PCR. Altogether around 100,000 clones are present, roughly 85% being singletons, with the ten largest covering approximately 22%. The CDR3 consists of 12 residues. V gave up 6 bases and J gave up 4 bases; unmatched junction bases: 0. CDR1 and CDR2 (germline): MNHNS, SASEGT. The donors were part of the validation cohort of 120 subjects. That cohort was separate from the first cohort, which comprised under 750 subjects. The TCR was taken from a young man in good health and CMV-seropositive. Sequenced sample: PBMCs. The chain recombines TRBV6-1 with TRBJ1-2; TRBD1 matches at 9 bases. The CDR3 DNA sequence: TGTGCCAGCAGGGGACAGGGCTATGGCTACACCTTC. Its protein is CASRGQGYGYTF.